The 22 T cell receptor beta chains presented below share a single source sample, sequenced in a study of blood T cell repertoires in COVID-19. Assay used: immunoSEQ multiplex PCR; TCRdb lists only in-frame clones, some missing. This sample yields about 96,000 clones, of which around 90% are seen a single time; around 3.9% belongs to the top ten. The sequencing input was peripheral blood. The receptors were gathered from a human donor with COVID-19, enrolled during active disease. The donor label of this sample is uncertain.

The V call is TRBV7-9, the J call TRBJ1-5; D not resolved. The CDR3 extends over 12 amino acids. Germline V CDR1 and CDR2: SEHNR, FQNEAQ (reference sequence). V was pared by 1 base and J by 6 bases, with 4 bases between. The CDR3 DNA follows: TGTGCCAGCAGCTTAGATCGTCAGCCCCAGCATTTT. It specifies CASSLDRQPQHF.

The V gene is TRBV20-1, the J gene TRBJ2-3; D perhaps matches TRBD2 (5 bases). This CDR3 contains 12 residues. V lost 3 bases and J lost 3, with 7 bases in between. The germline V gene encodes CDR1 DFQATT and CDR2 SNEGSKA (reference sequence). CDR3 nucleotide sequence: TGCAGTGCTAGTAGGGAGACAGATACGCAGTATTTT. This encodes CSASRETDTQYF.

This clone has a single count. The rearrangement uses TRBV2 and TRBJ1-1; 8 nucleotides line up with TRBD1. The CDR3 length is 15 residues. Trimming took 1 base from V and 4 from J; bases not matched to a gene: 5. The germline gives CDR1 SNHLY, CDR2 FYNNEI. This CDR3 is CASSEGTGSTTEAFF. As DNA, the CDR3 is TGTGCCAGCAGTGAAGGGACAGGGTCTACCACTGAAGCTTTCTTT.

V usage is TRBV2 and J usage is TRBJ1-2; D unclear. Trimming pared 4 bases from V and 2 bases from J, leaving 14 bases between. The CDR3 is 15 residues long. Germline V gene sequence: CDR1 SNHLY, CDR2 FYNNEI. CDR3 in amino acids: CASSASEDKNYGYTF. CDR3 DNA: TGTGCCAGCAGTGCCTCAGAAGACAAGAACTATGGCTACACCTTC.

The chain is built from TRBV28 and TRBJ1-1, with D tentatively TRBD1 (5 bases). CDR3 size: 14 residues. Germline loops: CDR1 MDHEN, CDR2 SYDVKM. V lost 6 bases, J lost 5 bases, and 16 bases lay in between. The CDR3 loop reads CASSPQGHLTEAFF. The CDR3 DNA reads TGTGCCAGCAGCCCCCAAGGACACCTAACTGAAGCTTTCTTT.

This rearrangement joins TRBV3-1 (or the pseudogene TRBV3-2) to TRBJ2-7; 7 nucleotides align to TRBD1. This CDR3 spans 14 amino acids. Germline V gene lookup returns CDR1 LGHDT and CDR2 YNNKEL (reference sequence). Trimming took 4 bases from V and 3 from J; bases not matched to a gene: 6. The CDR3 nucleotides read TGTGCCAGCAGCCCACGACAGGGAAACTACGAGCAGTACTTC. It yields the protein CASSPRQGNYEQYF.

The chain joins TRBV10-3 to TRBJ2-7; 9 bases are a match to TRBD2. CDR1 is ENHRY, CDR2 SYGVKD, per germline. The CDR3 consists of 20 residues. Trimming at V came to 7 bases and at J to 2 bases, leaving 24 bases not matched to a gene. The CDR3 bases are TGTGCCATCATGGGCCAACATGTGAGCGGGAGGCGGGATTCTCCCTACGAGCAGTACTTC. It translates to CAIMGQHVSGRRDSPYEQYF.

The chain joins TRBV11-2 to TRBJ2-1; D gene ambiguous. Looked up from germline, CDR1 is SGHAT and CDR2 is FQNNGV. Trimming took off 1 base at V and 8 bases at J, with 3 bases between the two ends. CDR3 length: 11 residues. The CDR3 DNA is TGTGCCAGCAGCTTAGTAGATGAGCAGTTCTTC. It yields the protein CASSLVDEQFF.

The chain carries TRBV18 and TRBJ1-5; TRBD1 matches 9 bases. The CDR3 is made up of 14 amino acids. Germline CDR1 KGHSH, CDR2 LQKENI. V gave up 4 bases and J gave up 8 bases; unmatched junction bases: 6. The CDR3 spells CASSRGTGKEPQHF. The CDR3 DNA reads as TGTGCCAGCTCACGAGGGACAGGGAAGGAGCCCCAGCATTTT.

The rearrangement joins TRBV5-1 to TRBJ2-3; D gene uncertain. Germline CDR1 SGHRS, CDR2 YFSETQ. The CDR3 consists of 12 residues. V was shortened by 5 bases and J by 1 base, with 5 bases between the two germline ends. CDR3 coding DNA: TGCGCCAGCAGTAGTGGCACAGATACGCAGTATTTT. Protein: CASSSGTDTQYF.

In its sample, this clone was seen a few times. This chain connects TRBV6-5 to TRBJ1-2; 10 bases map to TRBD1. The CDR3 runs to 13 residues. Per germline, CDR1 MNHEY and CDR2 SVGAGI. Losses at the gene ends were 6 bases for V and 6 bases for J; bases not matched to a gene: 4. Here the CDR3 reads CASRRTGGDGYTF. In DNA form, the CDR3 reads TGTGCCAGCAGGCGGACAGGGGGGGATGGCTACACCTTC.

The chain's CDR3 is CAIGGQEVSYEQYF. The CDR3 nucleotides read TGTGCCATCGGGGGACAGGAGGTCTCCTACGAGCAGTACTTC. The rearrangement links TRBV10-3 to TRBJ2-7; TRBD1 matches 8 bases. Per the germline V gene, CDR1 is ENHRY and CDR2 is SYGVKD. The CDR3 length is 14 residues. The V and J ends lost 8 bases and 0 bases, in that order; junction bases with no gene match: 6.

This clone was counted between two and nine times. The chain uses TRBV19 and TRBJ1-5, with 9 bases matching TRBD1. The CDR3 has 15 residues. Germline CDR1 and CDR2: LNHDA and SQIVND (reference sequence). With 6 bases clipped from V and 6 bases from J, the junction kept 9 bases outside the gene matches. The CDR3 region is CASRLTGGAGQPQHF. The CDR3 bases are TGTGCCAGTAGATTAACAGGGGGCGCGGGTCAGCCCCAGCATTTT. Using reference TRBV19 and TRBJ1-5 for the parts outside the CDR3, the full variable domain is DGGITQSPKYLFRKEGQNVTLSCEQNLNHDAMYWYRQDPGQGLRLIYYSQIVNDFQKGDIAEGYSVSREKKESFPLTVTSAQKNPTAFYLCASRLTGGAGQPQHFGDGTRLSIL.

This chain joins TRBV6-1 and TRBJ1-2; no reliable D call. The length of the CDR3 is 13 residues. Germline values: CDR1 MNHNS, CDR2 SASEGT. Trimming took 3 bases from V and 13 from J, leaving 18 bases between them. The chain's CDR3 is CASSEAPPVWATF. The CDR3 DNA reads TGTGCCAGCAGTGAGGCACCTCCTGTGTGGGCCACCTTC.

CDR3 sequence (DNA): TGTGCCAGCAGCGTAGTTCCGGACAGGGGAGGAATTGAAGCTTTCTTT. Translation gives CASSVVPDRGGIEAFF. V is TRBV9 and J is TRBJ1-1, with 9 bases matching TRBD1. CDR1 SGDLS and CDR2 YYNGEE come from the germline V gene. The V and J ends lost 0 bases and 7 bases, in that order; junction bases with no gene match: 10. CDR3 length: 16 residues.

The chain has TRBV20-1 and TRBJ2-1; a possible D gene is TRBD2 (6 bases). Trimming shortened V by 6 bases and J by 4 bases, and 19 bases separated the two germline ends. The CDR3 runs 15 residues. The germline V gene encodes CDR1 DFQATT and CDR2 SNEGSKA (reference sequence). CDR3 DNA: TGCAGTGCGAGTGGCGGGGACGGACCTTACAATGAGCAGTTCTTC. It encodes CSASGGDGPYNEQFF.

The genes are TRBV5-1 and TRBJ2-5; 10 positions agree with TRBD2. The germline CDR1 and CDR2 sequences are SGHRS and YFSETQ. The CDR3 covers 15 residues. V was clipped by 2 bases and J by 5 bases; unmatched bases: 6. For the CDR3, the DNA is TGCGCCAGCAGCTTACAGCGGGGGGGCAGTGAGACCCAGTACTTC. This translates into CASSLQRGGSETQYF.

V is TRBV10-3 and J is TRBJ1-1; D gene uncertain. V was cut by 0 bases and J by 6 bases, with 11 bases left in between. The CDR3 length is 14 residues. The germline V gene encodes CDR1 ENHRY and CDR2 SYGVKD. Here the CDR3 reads CAISESEGGSEAFF. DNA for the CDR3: TGTGCCATCAGTGAGTCAGAGGGAGGCTCTGAAGCTTTCTTT.

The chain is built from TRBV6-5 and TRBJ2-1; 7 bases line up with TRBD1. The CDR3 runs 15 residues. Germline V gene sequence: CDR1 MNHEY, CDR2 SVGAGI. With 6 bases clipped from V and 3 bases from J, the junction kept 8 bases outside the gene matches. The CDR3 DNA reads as TGTGCCAGCAGCAGACAGGGTATAAACTACAATGAGCAGTTCTTC. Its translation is CASSRQGINYNEQFF.

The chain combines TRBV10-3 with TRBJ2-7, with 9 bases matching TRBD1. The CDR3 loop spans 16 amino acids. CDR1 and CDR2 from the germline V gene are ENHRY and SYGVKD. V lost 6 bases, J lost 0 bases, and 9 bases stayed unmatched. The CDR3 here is CAISPGQGQSSYEQYF. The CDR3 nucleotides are TGTGCCATCAGCCCCGGACAGGGGCAAAGCTCCTACGAGCAGTACTTC.

CDR3 nucleotide sequence: TGTGCCAGCAGCCGCCTGGGACTAGCGGGGGGGAATGAGCAGTTCTTC. Its protein is CASSRLGLAGGNEQFF. The chain recombines TRBV5-4 with TRBJ2-1; 16 bases map to TRBD2. V gave up 4 bases and J gave up 7 bases; unmatched junction bases: 5. The germline V gene encodes CDR1 SGHNT and CDR2 YYREEE (reference sequence). The CDR3 extends over 16 amino acids.

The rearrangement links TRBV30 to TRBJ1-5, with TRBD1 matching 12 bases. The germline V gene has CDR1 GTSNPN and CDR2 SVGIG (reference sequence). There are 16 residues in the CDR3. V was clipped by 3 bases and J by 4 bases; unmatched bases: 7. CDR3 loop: CAWRGTGGFGNQPQHF. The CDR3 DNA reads TGTGCCTGGAGAGGGACAGGGGGCTTCGGGAATCAGCCCCAGCATTTT.